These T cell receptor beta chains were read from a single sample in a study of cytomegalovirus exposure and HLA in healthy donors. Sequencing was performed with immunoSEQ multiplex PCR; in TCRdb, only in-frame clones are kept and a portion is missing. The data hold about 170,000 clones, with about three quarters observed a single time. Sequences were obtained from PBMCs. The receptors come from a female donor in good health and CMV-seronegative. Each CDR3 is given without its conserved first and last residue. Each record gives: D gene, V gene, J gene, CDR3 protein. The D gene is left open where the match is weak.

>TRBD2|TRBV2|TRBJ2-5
ASSESTSGGEETQY
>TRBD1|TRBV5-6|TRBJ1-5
ASSHRGREQPQH
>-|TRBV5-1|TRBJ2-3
ASSLARGVSTDTQY
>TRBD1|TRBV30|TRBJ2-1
AWIPDRDYNEQF
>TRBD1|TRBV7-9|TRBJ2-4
SSSRTGGAKNIQY
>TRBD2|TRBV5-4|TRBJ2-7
ASSFTSGGLPF
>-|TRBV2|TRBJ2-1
ASSPRSYNEQF
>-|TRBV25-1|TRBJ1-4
ASSQGLEKLF
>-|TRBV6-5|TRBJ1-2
ASSRPSTLSAGYT
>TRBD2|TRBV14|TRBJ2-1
ASSPTAGLAYNEQF
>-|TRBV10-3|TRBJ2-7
AISDRDNSYEQY
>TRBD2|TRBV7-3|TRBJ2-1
ASSSGLGISLDEQF
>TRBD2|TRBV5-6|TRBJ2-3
ASSLEGLVRDTQY
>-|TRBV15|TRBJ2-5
ATSRYDRDSTQY
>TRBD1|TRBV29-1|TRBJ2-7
SVTPGTGSYEQY
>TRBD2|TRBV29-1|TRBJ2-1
SVTATSGRNEQF
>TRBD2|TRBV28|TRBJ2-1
ASSPGTSGALSQF
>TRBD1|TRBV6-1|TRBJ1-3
ASSETTGVGNTIY
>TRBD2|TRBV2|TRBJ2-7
ASTQGDYLYEQY
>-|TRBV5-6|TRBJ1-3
ASSFRVSGNTIY
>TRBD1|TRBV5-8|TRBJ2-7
ASIGIPTGSIDEQY
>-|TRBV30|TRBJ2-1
AWSAAPGHGYNEQF
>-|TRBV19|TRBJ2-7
ASTSGHGSYEQY
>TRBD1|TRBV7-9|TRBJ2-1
ASRLGRGNYNEQF
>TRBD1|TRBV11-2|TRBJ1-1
ASSNLRQGAGEAF
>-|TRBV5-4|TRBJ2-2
ASSLAPQGSTGELF
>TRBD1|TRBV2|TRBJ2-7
ASRGTGDYEQY
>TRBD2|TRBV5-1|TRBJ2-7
ASSLWTSGGYEQY
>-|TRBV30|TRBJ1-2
AWSPGLKNYGYT
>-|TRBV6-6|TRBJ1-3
ASQGSSGNTIY
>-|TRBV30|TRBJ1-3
AWTLGRGNTIY
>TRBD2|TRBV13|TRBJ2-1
ASSLGGGLAVNEQF
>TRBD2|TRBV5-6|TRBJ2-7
ASSLAGVYEQY
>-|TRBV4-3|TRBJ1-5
ASSPTGVSQPQH
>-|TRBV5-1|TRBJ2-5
ASSPRIGGGRETQY
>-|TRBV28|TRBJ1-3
ASSSIFGNTIY
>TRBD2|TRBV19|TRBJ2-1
ASSIAGGPNEQF
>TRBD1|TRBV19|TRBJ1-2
ASTLGQTNYGYT
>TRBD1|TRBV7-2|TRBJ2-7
ASSLKGAIWSAYEQY
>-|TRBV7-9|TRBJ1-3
ASRRQTGNTIY
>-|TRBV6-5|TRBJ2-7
ASSSARAERLEQY
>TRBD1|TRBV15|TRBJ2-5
ATSRNTGGETQY
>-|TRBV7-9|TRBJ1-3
ASNPDSSGNTIY
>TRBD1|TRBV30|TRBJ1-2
AWNYQGAANYGYT
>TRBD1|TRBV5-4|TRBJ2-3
ASSFMGRGRADTQY
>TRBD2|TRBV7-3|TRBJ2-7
ASSPGTRAYEQY
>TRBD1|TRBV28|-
ASSLGTGETYEQY
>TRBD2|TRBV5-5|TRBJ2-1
ASSFGTSGYNEQF